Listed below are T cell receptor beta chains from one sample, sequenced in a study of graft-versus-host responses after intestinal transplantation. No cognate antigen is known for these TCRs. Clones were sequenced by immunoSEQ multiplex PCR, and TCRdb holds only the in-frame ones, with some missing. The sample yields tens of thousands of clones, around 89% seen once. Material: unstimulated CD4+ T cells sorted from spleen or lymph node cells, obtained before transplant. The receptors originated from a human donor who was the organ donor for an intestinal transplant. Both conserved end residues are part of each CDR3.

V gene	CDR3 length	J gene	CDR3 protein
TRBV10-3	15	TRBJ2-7	CAISESGLESIEQYF
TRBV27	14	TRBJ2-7	CASRRDRGTYEQYF
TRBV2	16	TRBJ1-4	CASSPRGRDFNEKLFF
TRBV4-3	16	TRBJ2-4	CASSQVGGYAKNIQYF
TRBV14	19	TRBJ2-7	CASSPHLRGTSGGYYEQYF
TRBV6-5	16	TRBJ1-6	CASSSDRGGVVSPLHF
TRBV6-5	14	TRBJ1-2	CASSYSLRASGYTF
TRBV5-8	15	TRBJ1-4	CASSFIRVTNEKLFF
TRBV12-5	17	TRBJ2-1	CASGLASGERSYNEQFF
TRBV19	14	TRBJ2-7	CASSPRDSSYEQYF
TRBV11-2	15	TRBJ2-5	CASSLGQGVPSGQYF
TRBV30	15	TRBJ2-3	CAWTRTSGGPDTQYF
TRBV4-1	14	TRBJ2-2	CASSQEGGPGELFF
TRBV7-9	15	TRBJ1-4	CASSWGRGRDEKLFF
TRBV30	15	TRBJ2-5	CAWSILAGHQETQYF
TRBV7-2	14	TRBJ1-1	CASSRSTRETEAFF
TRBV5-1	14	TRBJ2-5	CASSLTGSQETQYF
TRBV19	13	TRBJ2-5	CASSMNSRETQYF
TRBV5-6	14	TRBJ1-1	CASSFFDRVDFAFF
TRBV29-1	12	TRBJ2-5	CSVDSGEETQYF
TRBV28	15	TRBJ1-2	CASRARGEGNYGYTF
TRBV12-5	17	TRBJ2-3	CASGLGRLAGDTDTQYF
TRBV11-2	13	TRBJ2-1	CASSSPRDNEQFF
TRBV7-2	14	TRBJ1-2	CASSSFRRNYGYTF
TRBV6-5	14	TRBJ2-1	CASNSNVGANEQFF
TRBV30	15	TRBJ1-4	CAWSVLGGTNEKLFF
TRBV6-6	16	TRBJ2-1	CASSSLLAGTYNEQFF
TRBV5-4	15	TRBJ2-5	CASSLATGRRETQYF
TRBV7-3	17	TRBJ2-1	CASSLLSGTSIKNEQFF
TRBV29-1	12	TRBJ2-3	CSVDKQGGTQYF
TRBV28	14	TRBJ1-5	CASTEVGALQPQHF
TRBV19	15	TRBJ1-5	CASSKQGPGNQPQHF
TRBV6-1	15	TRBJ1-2	CASSAGGTAGYGYTF
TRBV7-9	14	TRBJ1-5	CASSLKRGNQPQHF
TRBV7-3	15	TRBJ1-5	CASSFQGGGNQPQHF